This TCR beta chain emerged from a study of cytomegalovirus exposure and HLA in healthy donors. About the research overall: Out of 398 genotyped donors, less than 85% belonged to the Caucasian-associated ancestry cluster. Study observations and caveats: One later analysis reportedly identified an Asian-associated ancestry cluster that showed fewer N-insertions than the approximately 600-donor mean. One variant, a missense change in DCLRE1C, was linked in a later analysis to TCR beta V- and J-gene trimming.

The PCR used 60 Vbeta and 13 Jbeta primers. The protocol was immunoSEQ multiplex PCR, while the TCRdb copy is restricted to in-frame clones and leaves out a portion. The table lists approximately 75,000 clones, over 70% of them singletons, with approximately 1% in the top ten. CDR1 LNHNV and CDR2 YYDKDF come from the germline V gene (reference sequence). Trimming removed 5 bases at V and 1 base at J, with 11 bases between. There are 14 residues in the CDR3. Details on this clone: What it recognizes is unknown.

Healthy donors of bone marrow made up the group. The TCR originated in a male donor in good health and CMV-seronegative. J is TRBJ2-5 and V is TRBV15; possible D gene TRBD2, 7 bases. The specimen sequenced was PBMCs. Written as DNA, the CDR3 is TGTGCCACCAGCGCGGGGGCAATCCAAGAGACCCAGTACTTC. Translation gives CATSAGAIQETQYF.